The rows below give T cell receptor beta chains drawn from one sample of a study of T cell changes during pregnancy in multiple sclerosis. Generated by immunoSEQ multiplex PCR, the TCRdb table keeps only in-frame clones and is missing some. The sample lists approximately 31,000 clones, about 92% occurring once. Source: CD4+ T cells from peripheral blood mononuclear cells, taken in the second trimester of pregnancy. These receptors came from a female donor with multiple sclerosis, enrolled in a pregnancy study. CDR3s include the opening cysteine and the closing phenylalanine or tryptophan. D genes are given only for firm matches. Some rows have no size entry. The others give once, few or many, or a class for an expanded clone.

V: TRBV7-2; size: few; D: NA; J: TRBJ1-2; CDR3: CASSLETGGYTF; DNA: TGTGCCAGCAGCTTAGAGACAGGTGGCTACACCTTC
V: TRBV5-4; size: NA; D: NA; J: TRBJ2-2; CDR3: CASSLVQGGTGELFF; DNA: TGTGCCAGCAGCTTGGTACAGGGCGGCACCGGGGAGCTGTTTTTT
V: TRBV6-1; size: NA; D: NA; J: TRBJ2-1; CDR3: CASSLRFMVDEQFF; DNA: TGTGCCAGCAGCCTACGTTTTATGGTCGATGAGCAGTTCTTC
V: TRBV27; size: few; D: TRBD1; J: TRBJ1-2; CDR3: CASSLTQGVRYTF; DNA: TGTGCCAGCAGTTTGACCCAGGGGGTACGCTACACCTTC
V: TRBV12-5; size: once; D: NA; J: TRBJ2-7; CDR3: CASGPSGGGFYEQYF; DNA: TGTGCTAGTGGTCCCTCCGGTGGGGGGTTCTACGAGCAGTACTTC
V: TRBV29-1; size: NA; D: NA; J: TRBJ1-5; CDR3: CSVVQDPYQPQHF; DNA: TGCAGCGTTGTACAGGACCCTTATCAGCCCCAGCATTTT
V: TRBV6-5; size: NA; D: NA; J: TRBJ2-1; CDR3: CASINRPASYNEQFF; DNA: TGTGCCAGCATTAACAGACCCGCATCCTACAATGAGCAGTTCTTC
V: TRBV9; size: NA; D: TRBD1; J: TRBJ2-3; CDR3: CASSVAPGQGTRDTQYF; DNA: TGTGCCAGCAGCGTAGCTCCAGGACAGGGAACGCGAGATACGCAGTATTTT
V: TRBV2; size: NA; D: TRBD2; J: TRBJ2-7; CDR3: CASSDLAGGPYEQYF; DNA: TGTGCCAGCAGTGATCTAGCGGGAGGCCCCTACGAGCAGTACTTC
V: TRBV19; size: NA; D: NA; J: TRBJ2-2; CDR3: CASSYRQANTGELFF; DNA: TGTGCCAGTAGCTACAGACAAGCGAACACCGGGGAGCTGTTTTTT
V: TRBV6-5; size: NA; D: TRBD1; J: TRBJ2-2; CDR3: CASRQDRGTGELFF; DNA: TGTGCCAGCAGACAAGACAGGGGCACCGGGGAGCTGTTTTTT
V: TRBV27; size: NA; D: TRBD1; J: TRBJ1-1; CDR3: CASSSRQGLVTEAFF; DNA: TGTGCCAGCAGTTCCCGACAGGGGCTGGTCACTGAAGCTTTCTTT
V: TRBV10-2; size: NA; D: TRBD1; J: TRBJ1-4; CDR3: CASSESVFTGGGYNEKLFF; DNA: TGCGCCAGCAGTGAGTCGGTCTTCACAGGGGGGGGCTATAATGAAAAACTGTTTTTT
V: TRBV19; size: NA; D: TRBD1; J: TRBJ2-7; CDR3: CASSSDRGISYEQYF; DNA: TGTGCCAGTAGTTCGGACAGGGGAATCTCCTACGAGCAGTACTTC
V: TRBV30; size: few; D: TRBD1; J: TRBJ2-6; CDR3: CAWMRTGVVSGANVLTF; DNA: TGTGCCTGGATGAGGACAGGGGTTGTCTCTGGGGCCAACGTCCTGACTTTC
V: TRBV27; size: NA; D: TRBD1; J: TRBJ2-7; CDR3: CASSLGQGSPYQASYEQYF; DNA: TGTGCCAGCAGTCTTGGACAGGGGTCGCCATATCAGGCGTCCTACGAGCAGTACTTC